The rows below give T cell receptor beta chains drawn from one sample of a study of PD-1 blockade in classical Hodgkin lymphoma. Repertoires were generated with immunoSEQ multiplex PCR, while TCRdb's copy carries only in-frame clones and drops some. Among about 20,000 clones listed, roughly 80% were seen once. The starting material was CD8+ T cells from blood, obtained before the fourth cycle of nivolumab. The receptors originated from a human donor with classical Hodgkin lymphoma. Both conserved end residues are part of each CDR3. A D gene is named only where the DNA matches it firmly. The size field is filled for only some rows; it gives once, few, many or a size class.

clone size: .; D gene: .; J gene: TRBJ1-2; V gene: TRBV6-4; CDR3 DNA: TGTGCCAGCAGTCCTCGCGGACCCTATGGCTACACCTTC; CDR3 protein: CASSPRGPYGYTF
clone size: .; D gene: .; J gene: TRBJ1-6; V gene: TRBV15; CDR3 DNA: TGTGCCACCAGCACAAGAACAGGGAATTGGGGTAGAGATTCACCCCTCCACTTT; CDR3 protein: CATSTRTGNWGRDSPLHF
clone size: .; D gene: TRBD1; J gene: TRBJ2-1; V gene: TRBV19; CDR3 DNA: TGTGCCAGTAGTCCCGGACAGGGCTATGAGCAGTTCTTC; CDR3 protein: CASSPGQGYEQFF
clone size: .; D gene: .; J gene: TRBJ1-4; V gene: TRBV5-6; CDR3 DNA: TGTGCCAGCAGCTTGAATATATTCCGGGTCGCGCAAGATAATGAAAAACTGTTTTTT; CDR3 protein: CASSLNIFRVAQDNEKLFF
clone size: .; D gene: TRBD1; J gene: TRBJ2-7; V gene: TRBV27; CDR3 DNA: TGTGCCAGCAGTTTCGGGGACAGCTCCTACGAGCAGTACTTC; CDR3 protein: CASSFGDSSYEQYF
clone size: .; D gene: .; J gene: TRBJ1-2; V gene: TRBV9; CDR3 DNA: TGTGCCAGCAGCGAGGGGGGAGGCTTTGGCTACACCTTC; CDR3 protein: CASSEGGGFGYTF
clone size: .; D gene: TRBD1; J gene: TRBJ1-2; V gene: TRBV27; CDR3 DNA: TGTGCCAGCAGTGGCGGACAGGTTTATGGCTACACCTTC; CDR3 protein: CASSGGQVYGYTF
clone size: .; D gene: .; J gene: TRBJ1-2; V gene: TRBV4-3; CDR3 DNA: TGCGCCAGCAGCCCCTCGGGGGTACGCTATGGCTACACCTTC; CDR3 protein: CASSPSGVRYGYTF
clone size: .; D gene: .; J gene: TRBJ2-7; V gene: TRBV19; CDR3 DNA: TGTGCCAGTAGTGATGCCTCCTACGAGCAGTACTTC; CDR3 protein: CASSDASYEQYF
clone size: .; D gene: .; J gene: TRBJ1-1; V gene: TRBV27; CDR3 DNA: TGTGCCAGCAGTTTGACAGAGAACACTGAAGCTTTCTTT; CDR3 protein: CASSLTENTEAFF
clone size: .; D gene: .; J gene: TRBJ1-1; V gene: TRBV29-1; CDR3 DNA: TGCAGCGTTGAAGGGGCAGTTGGGGCTTTCTTT; CDR3 protein: CSVEGAVGAFF
clone size: .; D gene: TRBD1; J gene: TRBJ1-2; V gene: TRBV28; CDR3 DNA: TGTGCCAGCAGGTACAGGGGGTGGTTGGCTGGCTACACCTTC; CDR3 protein: CASRYRGWLAGYTF
clone size: few; D gene: TRBD1; J gene: TRBJ1-5; V gene: TRBV25-1; CDR3 DNA: TGTGCCAGCAGCTCAGGGGGCGGAGGCAATCAGCCCCAGCATTTT; CDR3 protein: CASSSGGGGNQPQHF
clone size: .; D gene: .; J gene: TRBJ1-6; V gene: TRBV27; CDR3 DNA: TGTGCCAGCAGTGCCAAACCAGGCTCCTATAATTCACCCCTCCACTTT; CDR3 protein: CASSAKPGSYNSPLHF
clone size: .; D gene: TRBD2; J gene: TRBJ2-1; V gene: TRBV14; CDR3 DNA: TGTGCCAGCAGCCAATTCGAGCGGGGAGTAGGAGAGCAGTTCTTC; CDR3 protein: CASSQFERGVGEQFF
clone size: .; D gene: TRBD1; J gene: TRBJ2-1; V gene: TRBV4-2; CDR3 DNA: TGTGCCAGCAGCCACAGGGGGCGGTGGAATGAGCAGTTCTTC; CDR3 protein: CASSHRGRWNEQFF
clone size: .; D gene: TRBD2; J gene: TRBJ2-3; V gene: TRBV4-2; CDR3 DNA: TGTGCCAGCAGCCACACCGTAGCGGGGGCACCCGGTACGCAGTATTTT; CDR3 protein: CASSHTVAGAPGTQYF
clone size: .; D gene: TRBD1; J gene: TRBJ1-1; V gene: TRBV6-6; CDR3 DNA: TGTGCCAGCGGTACAGGGGGAACAACTGAAGCTTTCTTT; CDR3 protein: CASGTGGTTEAFF
clone size: .; D gene: .; J gene: TRBJ1-4; V gene: TRBV7-8; CDR3 DNA: TGTGCCAGCAGCTTAGCGCTTTTGTCCGATGGAAAACTGTTTTTT; CDR3 protein: CASSLALLSDGKLFF
clone size: once; D gene: .; J gene: TRBJ1-2; V gene: TRBV4-1; CDR3 DNA: TGCGCCAGCAGCCAAACGGTGCATGGCTACACCTTC; CDR3 protein: CASSQTVHGYTF
clone size: .; D gene: TRBD2; J gene: TRBJ2-2; V gene: TRBV5-1; CDR3 DNA: TGCGCCAGACCCGGGAGGGGGGGTAGCGGGGAGCTGTTTTTT; CDR3 protein: CARPGRGGSGELFF
clone size: few; D gene: .; J gene: TRBJ1-2; V gene: TRBV30; CDR3 DNA: TGTGCTCTAGTGCTAACAGCATATGGCTACACCTTC; CDR3 protein: CALVLTAYGYTF
clone size: .; D gene: .; J gene: TRBJ1-3; V gene: TRBV28; CDR3 DNA: TGTGCCAGCAGTAAGGACAGCTCCTCTGGAAACACCATATATTTT; CDR3 protein: CASSKDSSSGNTIYF
clone size: medium-sized; D gene: .; J gene: TRBJ2-7; V gene: TRBV27; CDR3 DNA: TGTGCCAGCACCCCCCGAGGGGTGGGGGACGAGCAGTACTTC; CDR3 protein: CASTPRGVGDEQYF